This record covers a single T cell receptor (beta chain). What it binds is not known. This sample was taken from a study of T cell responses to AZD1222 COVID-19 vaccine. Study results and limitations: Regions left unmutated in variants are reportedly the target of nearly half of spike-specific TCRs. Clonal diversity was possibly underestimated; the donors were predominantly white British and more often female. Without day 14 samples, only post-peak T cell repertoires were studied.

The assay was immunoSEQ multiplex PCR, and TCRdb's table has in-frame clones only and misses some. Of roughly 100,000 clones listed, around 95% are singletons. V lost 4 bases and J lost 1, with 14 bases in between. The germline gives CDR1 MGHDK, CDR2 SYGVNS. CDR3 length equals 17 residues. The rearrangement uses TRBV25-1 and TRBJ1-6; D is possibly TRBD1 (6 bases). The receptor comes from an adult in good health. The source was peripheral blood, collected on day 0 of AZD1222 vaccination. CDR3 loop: CASSGTGMWSYNSPLHF. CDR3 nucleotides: TGTGCCAGCAGTGGAACAGGGATGTGGTCCTATAATTCACCCCTCCACTTT.